The 24 T cell receptor beta chains listed next were all sequenced from one sample in a study of monozygotic twins with inflammatory bowel disease. TCRdb reprocessed the 5' RACE reads, keeping one entry per CDR3 protein, no DNA. This repertoire includes some 400,000 distinct CDR3 sequences. Material for sequencing was blood. These receptors all stem from a human donor with ulcerative colitis or Crohn's disease, or a healthy co-twin of an affected twin (not recorded which).

V usage is TRBV7-2 and J usage is TRBJ2-1. The CDR3 loop spans 14 amino acids. CDR1 and CDR2 from the germline V gene are SGHTA and FQGNSA. CDR3 sequence reads: CAGSLGFAYNEQFF. Based on the CDR3 plus reference TRBV7-2 and TRBJ2-1, the full variable domain is GAGVSQSPSNKVTEKGKDVELRCDPISGHTALYWYRQSLGQGLEFLIYFQGNSAPDKSGLPSDRFSAERTGGSVSTLTIQRTQQEDSAVYLCAGSLGFAYNEQFFGPGTRLTVL.

The chain employs TRBV9 and TRBJ2-2; the D call from TCRdb, TRBD1, cannot be confirmed without DNA. The CDR3 contains 15 residues. CDR1 is SGDLS, CDR2 YYNGEE, per germline. CDR3 loop: CASSPPGTDTGELFF.

This chain's CDR3 is CSVEPGGGYEQYF. The rearrangement links TRBV29-1 to TRBJ2-7; with no DNA, the TCRdb D assignment of TRBD1 cannot be verified. There are 13 residues in the CDR3. Germline V CDR1 and CDR2: SQVTM, ANQGSEA.

The V and J genes are TRBV27 and TRBJ2-7; TCRdb's D gene call, TRBD1, goes unchecked for lack of DNA. The CDR3 covers 15 residues. In germline, CDR1 is MNHEY, CDR2 SMNVEV (reference sequence). CDR3: CASRITGAATYEQYF.

The chain carries TRBV5-4 and TRBJ2-3. The germline V gene has CDR1 SGHNT and CDR2 YYREEE (reference sequence). The CDR3 sequence is 13 residues long. The CDR3 loop reads CASSLEVTDTQYF.

The rearrangement uses TRBV12-3 or TRBV12-4 and TRBJ2-6; with no DNA, the TCRdb D assignment of TRBD1 cannot be verified. The CDR3 extends over 16 amino acids. CDR3 loop: CASSLPRGAGANVLTF.

The V and J genes are TRBV7-2 and TRBJ1-6; the TCRdb call, TRBD1, lacks DNA for checking. Germline values: CDR1 SGHTA, CDR2 FQGNSA. This CDR3 is 17 amino acids long. The CDR3 loop is CASSTTGGSSYNSPLHF.

The chain combines TRBV12-3 or TRBV12-4 with TRBJ2-2; TCRdb names TRBD1, which stays unverified in the absence of DNA. CDR3 length equals 14 residues. CDR3 residues: CASSPQGQLGELFF.

J is TRBJ2-7 and V is TRBV3-1. The length of the CDR3 is 13 residues. CDR1 and CDR2 (germline): LGHDT, YNNKEL (reference sequence). The CDR3 spells CASSRGISSEQYF.

This chain links TRBV24-1 with TRBJ2-1; TCRdb picks TRBD1, but there is no DNA to check that call. Per the germline V gene, CDR1 is KGHDR and CDR2 is SFDVKD. The CDR3 has 19 residues. CDR3 residues: CATSDLQRGVPLSYNEQFF.

The rearrangement uses TRBV10-3 and TRBJ1-1; TCRdb lists TRBD1, though no DNA is available to test this call. There are 19 residues in the CDR3. Germline values: CDR1 ENHRY, CDR2 SYGVKD. The CDR3 here is CAISESAYRGQRMNTEAFF.

The chain is built from TRBV6-5 and TRBJ2-7; TCRdb outputs TRBD1, but without DNA this stays unchecked. The CDR3 is made up of 15 amino acids. CDR1 is MNHEY, CDR2 SVGAGI, per germline. The CDR3 sequence is CASSYSTGGAYEQYF.

The chain combines TRBV20-1 with TRBJ2-3; TCRdb lists TRBD1, though no DNA is available to test this call. CDR3 length: 12 residues. Germline V gives CDR1 DFQATT, CDR2 SNEGSKA (reference sequence). The CDR3 protein is CSARGPTDTQYF.

The chain links TRBV6-1 to TRBJ2-6; TCRdb gives TRBD1 as the D gene, but with no DNA this cannot be confirmed. Looked up from germline, CDR1 is MNHNS and CDR2 is SASEGT. CDR3 length: 16 amino acids. The CDR3 sequence is CASRTGYASGANVLTF.

This sequence joins TRBV6-2 or TRBV6-3 and TRBJ1-2; TCRdb picks TRBD1, but there is no DNA to check that call. Per the germline V gene, CDR1 is MNHEY and CDR2 is SVGEGT. The length of the CDR3 is 12 residues. CDR3 protein: CASSPGGRGYTF.

V usage is TRBV3-1 and J usage is TRBJ2-7; TCRdb gives TRBD1 as the D gene, but with no DNA this cannot be confirmed. Germline CDR1 and CDR2: LGHDT and YNNKEL (reference sequence). CDR3 length: 15 residues. CDR3 region: CASSHRGRRSYEQYF.

The CDR3 protein is CSARTFGNTEAFF. V is TRBV20-1 and J is TRBJ1-1. The CDR3 has 13 residues. CDR1 DFQATT and CDR2 SNEGSKA come from the germline V gene (reference sequence).

The chain carries TRBV4-1 and TRBJ1-6. This CDR3 contains 17 residues. Germline V gene data show CDR1 as MGHRA and CDR2 as YSYEKL. The CDR3 protein is CASSHTSAPASYSPLHF.

This chain uses TRBV2 with TRBJ1-4. The length of the CDR3 is 15 residues. Per germline, CDR1 SNHLY and CDR2 FYNNEI. CDR3 region: CASSEGGRVGEKLFF. The whole variable domain, filled in from reference TRBV2 and TRBJ1-4, reads EPEVTQTPSHQVTQMGQEVILRCVPISNHLYFYWYRQILGQKVEFLVSFYNNEISEKSEIFDDQFSVERPDGSNFTLKIRSTKLEDSAMYFCASSEGGRVGEKLFFGSGTQLSVL.

The chain joins TRBV5-1 to TRBJ2-3; the D call of TRBD1 rests on TCRdb alone, since no DNA is present to check it. Germline CDR1 reads SGHRS; CDR2 reads YFSETQ. The CDR3 loop spans 19 amino acids. The chain's CDR3 is CASSLMRWVEAGGTDTQYF.

V usage is TRBV5-4 and J usage is TRBJ2-1. This CDR3 region has 14 residues. Germline loops: CDR1 SGHNT, CDR2 YYREEE (reference sequence). CDR3 in amino acids: CASSLDSVTVEQFF.

J is TRBJ2-5 and V is TRBV18; TCRdb gives TRBD1 as the D gene, but with no DNA this cannot be confirmed. Per germline, CDR1 KGHSH and CDR2 LQKENI. The CDR3 runs to 15 residues. CDR3 amino acids: CASSPLGQQQETQYF.

V and J are TRBV5-1 and TRBJ1-5; lacking DNA, the TRBD1 call made by TCRdb goes unchecked. Per germline, CDR1 SGHRS and CDR2 YFSETQ. The CDR3 spans 17 residues. The CDR3 here is CASSLGPDRGSGQPQHF.

This sequence joins TRBV7-9 and TRBJ2-7; TCRdb outputs TRBD1, but without DNA this stays unchecked. The germline V gene has CDR1 SEHNR and CDR2 FQNEAQ (reference sequence). CDR3 length: 16 residues. CDR3 sequence reads: CASSRWGGADSYEQYF. The full variable domain, in which reference TRBV7-9 and TRBJ2-7 provide the parts outside the CDR3, is DTGVSQNPRHKITKRGQNVTFRCDPISEHNRLYWYRQTLGQGPEFLTYFQNEAQLEKSRLLSDRFSAERPKGSFSTLEIQRTEQGDSAMYLCASSRWGGADSYEQYFGPGTRLTVT.